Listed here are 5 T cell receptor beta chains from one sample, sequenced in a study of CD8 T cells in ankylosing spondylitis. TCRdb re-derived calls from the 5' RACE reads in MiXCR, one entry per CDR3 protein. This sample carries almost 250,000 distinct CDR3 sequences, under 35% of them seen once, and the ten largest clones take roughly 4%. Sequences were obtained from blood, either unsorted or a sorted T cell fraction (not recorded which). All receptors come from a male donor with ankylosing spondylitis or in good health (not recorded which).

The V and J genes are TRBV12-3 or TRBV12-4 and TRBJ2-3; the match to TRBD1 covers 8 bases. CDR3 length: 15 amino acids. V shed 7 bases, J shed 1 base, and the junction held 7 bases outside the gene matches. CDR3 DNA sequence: TGTGCCAGCACGCCCCAGGGGGCCGGCACAGATACGCAGTATTTT. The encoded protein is CASTPQGAGTDTQYF.

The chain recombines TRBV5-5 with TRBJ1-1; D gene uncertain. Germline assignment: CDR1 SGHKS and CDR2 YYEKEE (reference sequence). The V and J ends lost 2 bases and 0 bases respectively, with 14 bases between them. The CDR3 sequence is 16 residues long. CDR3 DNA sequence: TGTGCCAGCAGCTTTGCCGGCGGCAGCATGAACACTGAAGCTTTCTTT. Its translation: CASSFAGGSMNTEAFF.

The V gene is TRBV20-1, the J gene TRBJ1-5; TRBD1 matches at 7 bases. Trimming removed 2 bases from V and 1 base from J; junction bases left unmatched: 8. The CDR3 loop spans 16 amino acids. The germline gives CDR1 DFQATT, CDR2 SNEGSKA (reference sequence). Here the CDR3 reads CSARSRGEGSNQPQHF. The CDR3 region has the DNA TGCAGTGCTAGATCCAGGGGGGAAGGGAGCAATCAGCCCCAGCATTTT.

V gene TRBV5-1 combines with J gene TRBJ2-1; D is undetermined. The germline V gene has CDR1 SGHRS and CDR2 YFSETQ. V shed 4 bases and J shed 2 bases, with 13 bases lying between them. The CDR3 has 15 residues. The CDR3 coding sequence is TGCGCCAGCAGCCGACCCGCGGTTACCTACAATGAGCAGTTCTTC. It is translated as CASSRPAVTYNEQFF.

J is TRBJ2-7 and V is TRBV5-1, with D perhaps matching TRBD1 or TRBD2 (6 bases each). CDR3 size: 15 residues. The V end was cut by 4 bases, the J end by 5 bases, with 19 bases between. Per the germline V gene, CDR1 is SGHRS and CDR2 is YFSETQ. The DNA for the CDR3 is TGCGCCAGCAGCACTTCAGGGGAGGCGTTTGACGAGCAGTACTTC. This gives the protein CASSTSGEAFDEQYF.